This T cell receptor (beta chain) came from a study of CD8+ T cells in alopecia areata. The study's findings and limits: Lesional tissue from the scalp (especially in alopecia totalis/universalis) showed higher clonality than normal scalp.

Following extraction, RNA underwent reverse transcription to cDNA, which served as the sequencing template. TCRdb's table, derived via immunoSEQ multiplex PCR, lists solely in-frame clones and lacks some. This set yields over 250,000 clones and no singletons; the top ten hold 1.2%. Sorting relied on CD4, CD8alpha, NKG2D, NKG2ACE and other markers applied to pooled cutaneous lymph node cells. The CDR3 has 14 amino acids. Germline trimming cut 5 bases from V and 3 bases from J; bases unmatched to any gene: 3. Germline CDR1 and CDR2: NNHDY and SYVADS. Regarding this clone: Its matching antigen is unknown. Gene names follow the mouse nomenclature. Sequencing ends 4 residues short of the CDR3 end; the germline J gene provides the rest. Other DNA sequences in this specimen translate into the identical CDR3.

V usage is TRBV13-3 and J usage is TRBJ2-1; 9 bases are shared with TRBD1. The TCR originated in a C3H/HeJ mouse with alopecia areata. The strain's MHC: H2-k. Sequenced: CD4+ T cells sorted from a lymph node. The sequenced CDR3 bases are TGTGCCAGCAGCCCGGGACAGGGCTATGCT. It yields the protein CASSPGQGYA. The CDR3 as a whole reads CASSPGQGYAEQFF.